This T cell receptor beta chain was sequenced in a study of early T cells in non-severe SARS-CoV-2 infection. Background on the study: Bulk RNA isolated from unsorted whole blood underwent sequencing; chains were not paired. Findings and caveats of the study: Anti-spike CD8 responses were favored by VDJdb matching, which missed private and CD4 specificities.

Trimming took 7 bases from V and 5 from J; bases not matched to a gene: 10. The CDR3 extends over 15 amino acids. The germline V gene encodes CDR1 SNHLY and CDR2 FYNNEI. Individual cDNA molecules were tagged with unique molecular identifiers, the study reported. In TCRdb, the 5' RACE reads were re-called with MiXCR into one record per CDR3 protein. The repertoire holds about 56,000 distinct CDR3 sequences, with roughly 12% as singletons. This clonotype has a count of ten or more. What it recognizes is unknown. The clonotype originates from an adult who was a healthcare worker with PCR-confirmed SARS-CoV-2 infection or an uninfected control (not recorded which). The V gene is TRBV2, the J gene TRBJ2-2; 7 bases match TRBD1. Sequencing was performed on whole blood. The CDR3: CASTKQGTLTGELFF. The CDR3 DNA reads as TGTGCCAGCACTAAACAGGGGACGTTAACCGGGGAGCTGTTTTTT.